This T cell receptor (beta chain) was profiled in a study of CD8+ T cells in alopecia areata. Lesional scalp punch biopsies and peripheral blood came from alopecia areata patients. In each case, RNA was isolated and then reverse transcribed into cDNA as the sequencing template. Only in-frame clones appear in the TCRdb table, and some are missing; sequencing was by immunoSEQ multiplex PCR. The sample consists of some 130,000 clones, roughly 58% of them appearing once. Deletions cut 6 bases from V and 2 bases from J, with 20 bases between. Germline CDR1 SNHLY, CDR2 FYNNEI. The CDR3 totals 16 residues. Regarding the study as a whole: Sequencing of scalp samples also captures resident alphabeta T cells of normal skin.

In regard to this clone: Its antigen is still unknown.

The source material was CD4+ T cells sorted from blood, sampled at week 0. This chain links TRBV2 with TRBJ2-7; D is unclear. The clonotype originates from a human donor with alopecia areata. This chain's CDR3 is CASREPRGRRTYEQYF. The CDR3, as DNA: TGTGCCAGCAGGGAACCCCGAGGACGGCGTACCTACGAGCAGTACTTC.